This passage covers 20 T cell receptor beta chains from one sample sequenced in a study of cytomegalovirus exposure and HLA in healthy donors. The primer mix had 60 Vbeta and 13 Jbeta primers. Assay: immunoSEQ multiplex PCR; the TCRdb copy retains only in-frame clones and omits some. There are roughly 70,000 clones in the sample; roughly nine tenths occur only once, and 9% to 13% lies in the top ten. The sample taken for sequencing was PBMCs. The receptors come from a woman in her 30s in good health and CMV-seropositive.

This chain uses TRBV5-1 with TRBJ2-1; TRBD1 matches 7 bases. Germline CDR1 is SGHRS and CDR2 is YFSETQ. Trimming removed 4 bases from V and 9 bases from J; junction bases left unmatched: 7. CDR3 length equals 13 residues. The CDR3 region is CASSQTTGSEQFF. The CDR3 coding sequence is TGCGCCAGCAGCCAAACGACAGGGAGTGAGCAGTTCTTC.

The rearrangement joins TRBV4-2 to TRBJ2-7; D is undetermined. Germline loops: CDR1 LGHNA, CDR2 YNFKEQ. This CDR3 has 13 residues. Trimming took off 0 bases at V and 1 base at J, with 4 bases between the two ends. As DNA, the CDR3 is TGTGCCAGCAGCCAAGATAATTCCTACGAGCAGTACTTC. This sequence encodes CASSQDNSYEQYF.

The genes are TRBV30 and TRBJ2-1; 12 bases map to TRBD2. The J segment lost 3 bases and the V segment lost 0 bases, leaving 3 bases of the junction unmatched. Germline CDR1 and CDR2: GTSNPN and SVGIG (reference sequence). The CDR3 length is 16 residues. Written as DNA, the CDR3 is TGTGCCTGGAGTGTACGACTAGCGGGAGTCTACAATGAGCAGTTCTTC. Translated, it gives CAWSVRLAGVYNEQFF. Looking up the rest from reference TRBV30 and TRBJ2-1 gives the full variable domain: SQTIHQWPATLVQPVGSPLSLECTVEGTSNPNLYWYRQAAGRGLQLLFYSVGIGQISSEVPQNLSASRPQDRQFILSSKKLLLSDSGFYLCAWSVRLAGVYNEQFFGPGTRLTVL.

The chain has TRBV6-4 and TRBJ1-1; TRBD1 might be the D (6 bases). Germline V lookup: CDR1 MRHNA, CDR2 SNTAGT. Trimming left V 7 bases short and J 1 base short, with 25 bases between. This CDR3 has 18 residues. CDR3 sequence (DNA): TGTGCCAGCACCCTAGGGTTTGACAGGTTTGGAGGGAACACTGAAGCTTTCTTT. It yields the protein CASTLGFDRFGGNTEAFF.

This chain connects TRBV21-1 to TRBJ1-5; the D segment call TRBD1 is taken from the table without a DNA check. TRBV21-1 is termed a pseudogene. The CDR3 length is 24 residues. CDR3 amino acids: CASSKMILYSGTGGASDSNQPQHF. CDR3 bases: TGTGCCAGCAGCAAAATGATACTCTATTCCGGGACAGGGGGCGCCTCGGATAGCAATCAGCCCCAGCATTTT.

V and J are TRBV7-3 and TRBJ2-4, with 8 bases fitting TRBD1. CDR1 is SGHTA and CDR2 is FQGTGA in the germline V gene. J gave up 7 bases and V 5 bases, and 16 bases lay outside the gene matches. This CDR3 is 17 amino acids long. The CDR3 loop reads CASSPRGQGVDGNIQYF. DNA for the CDR3: TGTGCCAGCAGCCCCAGAGGACAGGGAGTAGACGGTAACATTCAGTACTTC.

The sample holds a few counts of this clone. The V gene is TRBV9, the J gene TRBJ2-1; weak D call: TRBD2 (7 bases). The CDR3 length is 17 residues. Germline V gives CDR1 SGDLS, CDR2 YYNGEE. Trimming left V 3 bases short and J 11 bases short, with 27 bases between. Written as DNA, the CDR3 is TGTGCCAGCAGCGGGCCCACAGGGAGCGGGAACAATGATCAGCAGTTCTTC. It specifies CASSGPTGSGNNDQQFF.

This clone was seen only once. The chain is built from TRBV28 and TRBJ2-2; D is ambiguous. Trimming took 5 bases from V and 2 from J, leaving 6 bases between them. CDR3 length: 13 residues. Germline-derived CDR1 and CDR2 are MDHEN and SYDVKM. CDR3 DNA sequence: TGTGCCAGCAGTCTTGTAAACACCGGGGAGCTGTTTTTT. Amino acids: CASSLVNTGELFF.

This clone came up a few times. The CDR3 DNA reads TGTGCCAGCAGCTGGACAGGAGATCAAGAGACCCAGTACTTC. It yields the protein CASSWTGDQETQYF. This chain uses TRBV27 with TRBJ2-5; TRBD1 aligns across 7 bases. This CDR3 has 14 residues. Losses at the gene ends were 6 bases for V and 2 bases for J; bases not matched to a gene: 6. CDR1 and CDR2 from the germline V gene are MNHEY and SMNVEV (reference sequence).

The rearrangement uses TRBV7-2 and TRBJ2-2, with TRBD2 as a possible D gene (6 bases). Deletions cut 2 bases from V and 0 bases from J, with 7 bases between. Looked up from germline, CDR1 is SGHTA and CDR2 is FQGNSA. The CDR3 is made up of 15 amino acids. The CDR3 protein is CASSLKRANTGELFF. The DNA for the CDR3 is TGTGCCAGCAGCTTAAAGCGGGCGAACACCGGGGAGCTGTTTTTT.

The CDR3 protein is CASSFQYQGARTEAFF. The CDR3 DNA sequence: TGTGCCAGCAGTTTCCAATACCAGGGGGCAAGAACTGAAGCTTTCTTT. The chain links TRBV27 to TRBJ1-1; 8 bases agree with TRBD1. Unmatched junction bases numbered 11, after V lost 3 bases and J lost 5 bases. Germline CDR1 and CDR2: MNHEY and SMNVEV (reference sequence). This CDR3 spans 16 amino acids.

V is TRBV28 and J is TRBJ2-7; 8 nucleotides match TRBD1. Germline CDR1 reads MDHEN; CDR2 reads SYDVKM. With 5 bases clipped from V and 5 bases from J, the junction kept 8 bases outside the gene matches. CDR3 length: 14 amino acids. As DNA, the CDR3 is TGTGCCAGCAGTGGCCAGGGGGCAAAAGACGAGCAGTACTTC. This encodes CASSGQGAKDEQYF.

This chain uses TRBV7-3 with TRBJ2-1; 8 bases match TRBD1. The CDR3 runs to 15 residues. The ends lost 0 bases at V and 5 bases at J; junction bases unmatched: 3. Germline V gene data show CDR1 as SGHTA and CDR2 as FQGTGA. The CDR3 DNA reads as TGTGCCAGCAGCTTAACGTCGACAGGGGACAATGAGCAGTTCTTC. Protein sequence: CASSLTSTGDNEQFF.

This clone was recorded only once. This chain connects TRBV29-1 to TRBJ2-7; D perhaps matches TRBD1 (6 bases). The CDR3 extends over 12 amino acids. The V end was cut by 3 bases, the J end by 2 bases, with 8 bases between. CDR1 is SQVTM and CDR2 is ANQGSEA in the germline V gene. This CDR3 reads CSVEGATYEQYF. Written as DNA, the CDR3 is TGCAGCGTTGAGGGGGCCACCTACGAGCAGTACTTC.

The V call is TRBV28, the J call TRBJ1-1; D is ambiguous. Trimming removed 7 bases at V and 0 bases at J, with 9 bases between. Germline CDR1 is MDHEN and CDR2 is SYDVKM. The CDR3 is 13 amino acids. The DNA of the CDR3 is TGTGCCAGCACGCCCGGGGTGAACACTGAAGCTTTCTTT. Translated, it gives CASTPGVNTEAFF.

This rearrangement joins TRBV30 to TRBJ1-2; D not certain. In germline, CDR1 is GTSNPN, CDR2 SVGIG (reference sequence). The CDR3 is 13 residues long. Trimming pared 4 bases from V and 5 bases from J, leaving 14 bases between. The CDR3, as DNA: TGTGCCTGGAATGGGGAGGGAAGGTATGGCTACACCTTC. Its translation is CAWNGEGRYGYTF.

This clone was seen a few times. The gene calls are TRBV7-6 and TRBJ2-2; 8 nucleotides agree with TRBD2. Losses at the gene ends were 1 base for V and 3 bases for J; bases not matched to a gene: 4. Germline V CDR1 and CDR2: SGHVS, FNYEAQ. CDR3 length: 16 residues. Here the CDR3 reads CASSLERGRYTGELFF. DNA for the CDR3: TGTGCCAGCAGCTTAGAGCGGGGGCGGTACACCGGGGAGCTGTTTTTT.

A note on this clone: The same CDR3 is also encoded by other DNA sequences in this sample. This chain links TRBV2 with TRBJ1-3, with D maybe TRBD1 (6 bases). CDR3 length: 14 amino acids. Trimming removed 3 bases from V and 4 bases from J, with 10 bases in between. Germline-derived CDR1 and CDR2 are SNHLY and FYNNEI. Here the CDR3 DNA reads TGTGCCAGCAGTGAGCAGGGGTTCGGAAACACCATATATTTT. It is translated as CASSEQGFGNTIYF.

The V and J genes are TRBV5-1 and TRBJ2-1; TRBD2 matches at 9 bases. The germline CDR1 and CDR2 sequences are SGHRS and YFSETQ. With 0 bases clipped from V and 15 bases from J, the junction kept 10 bases outside the gene matches. The CDR3 runs 14 residues. The CDR3 coding sequence is TGCGCCAGCAGCTTGGTAGCTAGCGGGGATGGTCCGTTCTTC. The encoded protein is CASSLVASGDGPFF.

This chain connects TRBV7-7 to TRBJ2-1, with D unresolved. The germline V and J ends were trimmed by 0 bases and 6 bases, with 6 bases remaining between them. The germline CDR1 and CDR2 sequences are SSHAT and FNYEAQ (reference sequence). The CDR3 consists of 13 residues. CDR3 loop: CASSLAAANEQFF. The CDR3 coding sequence is TGTGCCAGCAGCTTAGCGGCTGCCAATGAGCAGTTCTTC. Full variable domain (rest looked up from reference TRBV7-7 and TRBJ2-1): GAGVSQSPRYKVTKRGQDVTLRCDPISSHATLYWYQQALGQGPEFLTYFNYEAQPDKSGLPSDRFSAERPEGSISTLTIQRTEQRDSAMYRCASSLAAANEQFFGPGTRLTVL.